This TCR beta chain is from a study of shared clonotypes between healthy human individuals. The CDR3 contains 14 residues. Germline V lookup: CDR1 MNHEY, CDR2 SMNVEV (reference sequence). Deletions cut 5 bases from V and 5 bases from J, with 13 bases between. As handled by the study authors: Filtering differed because ImmunoSEQ produced junction-only sequences that carried no quality scores. Profiled with immunoSEQ multiplex PCR; TCRdb holds only in-frame clones, not every one. That table furnishes V, J and clone size, whereas the DNA furnished D and trimming. Here the sample spans around 1,900,000 clones, 85% to 95% being singletons. Cells designated naive CD8 were CD45RO-negative and were positively selected for CCR7, with terminally differentiated effector memory CD45RA+ cells excluded.

This receptor was taken from a man in his late teens or twenties in good health. Some clones in this sample may be carry-over from other donors' samples. The chain recombines TRBV27 with TRBJ2-1; D ambiguous. The specimen sequenced was naive CD8+ T cells from PBMCs. In nucleotides, the CDR3 is TGTGCCAGCAGTATTCTACGGACGAACAATGAGCAGTTCTTC. Protein product: CASSILRTNNEQFF.